These 32 T cell receptor beta chains came from one sample sequenced in a study of blood T cell repertoires in COVID-19. The table came from immunoSEQ multiplex PCR; TCRdb's copy has only in-frame clones and leaves some out. Seen here are roughly 68,000 clones, just over 85% observed once, and the top ten hold approximately 4.7%. Input material: peripheral blood. The source is a human donor in a cohort sampled during active COVID-19.

This chain links TRBV20-1 with TRBJ2-3; 12 nucleotides align to TRBD2. The V gene end was trimmed by 3 bases and the J gene end by 2 bases; junction bases not matched to a gene: 9. From germline, CDR1 is DFQATT and CDR2 SNEGSKA (reference sequence). The CDR3 length is 17 residues. The CDR3 sequence: CSASGLAGGGDTDTQYF. The CDR3 DNA reads TGCAGTGCTAGTGGGCTAGCGGGGGGGGGAGACACAGATACGCAGTATTTT.

The rearrangement links TRBV5-1 to TRBJ1-5, with D possibly TRBD1 on 6 matching bases. V was trimmed by 7 bases and J by 0 bases, leaving 14 bases between them. Germline lookup yields CDR1 SGHRS and CDR2 YFSETQ. The CDR3 has 15 amino acids. The CDR3 sequence: CASGAYRDSNQPQHF. Written as DNA, the CDR3 is TGCGCCAGCGGAGCCTACAGGGATAGCAATCAGCCCCAGCATTTT.

This chain connects TRBV28 to TRBJ1-2; 11 nucleotides line up with TRBD1. This CDR3 is 15 amino acids long. In germline, CDR1 is MDHEN, CDR2 SYDVKM. V shed 5 bases and J 4 bases; nucleotides not matched to a gene: 6. The CDR3 here is CASSPRDRGGYGYTF. DNA for the CDR3: TGTGCCAGCAGTCCACGGGACAGGGGGGGCTATGGCTACACCTTC.

For this clone: The sample carries other DNA sequences with the same CDR3. The J gene is TRBJ2-5, the V gene TRBV18; D unresolved. This CDR3 has 13 residues. The V gene lost 3 bases and the J gene lost 2 bases, with 7 bases spanning the gap. Germline CDR1 KGHSH, CDR2 LQKENI. The CDR3 here is CASSPGLQETQYF. The CDR3, as DNA: TGTGCCAGCTCACCGGGCCTTCAAGAGACCCAGTACTTC.

This chain joins TRBV19 and TRBJ1-2; maybe TRBD1 (5 bases). The germline V and J ends were trimmed by 6 bases and 8 bases, with 13 bases remaining between them. The CDR3 covers 12 residues. Germline V CDR1 and CDR2: LNHDA, SQIVND (reference sequence). DNA of the CDR3: TGTGCCAGTAGGGACAAGCCAGGCGGCTACACCTTC. Protein: CASRDKPGGYTF. Complete variable domain (other parts from reference TRBV19 and TRBJ1-2): DGGITQSPKYLFRKEGQNVTLSCEQNLNHDAMYWYRQDPGQGLRLIYYSQIVNDFQKGDIAEGYSVSREKKESFPLTVTSAQKNPTAFYLCASRDKPGGYTFGSGTRLTVV.

CDR3 amino acids: CASRPGTGATDTQYF. CDR3 nucleotides: TGTGCCAGCAGACCCGGGACAGGGGCCACAGATACGCAGTATTTT. V is TRBV2 and J is TRBJ2-3, with TRBD1 matching over 10 bases. The CDR3 is made up of 15 amino acids. V gave up 6 bases and J gave up 2 bases; unmatched junction bases: 5. Germline V gene data show CDR1 as SNHLY and CDR2 as FYNNEI.

The V gene is TRBV19, the J gene TRBJ1-5; 9 bases match TRBD1. This CDR3 region has 15 residues. Germline V lookup: CDR1 LNHDA, CDR2 SQIVND (reference sequence). Unmatched junction bases numbered 6, after V lost 2 bases and J lost 7 bases. CDR3 residues: CASSISTGGRQPQHF. The CDR3, as DNA: TGTGCCAGTAGTATATCGACAGGGGGTAGGCAGCCCCAGCATTTT.

The sample holds one count of this clone. The rearrangement joins TRBV7-6 to TRBJ2-5; 7 bases are a match to TRBD1. V was clipped by 5 bases and J by 2 bases; unmatched bases: 11. This CDR3 spans 16 amino acids. The germline CDR1 and CDR2 sequences are SGHVS and FNYEAQ. CDR3 region: CASSVRLGGGQETQYF. The CDR3 coding sequence is TGTGCCAGCAGCGTTCGGCTAGGGGGCGGACAAGAGACCCAGTACTTC. The full variable domain, with the rest looked up from reference TRBV7-6 and TRBJ2-5, is GAGVSQSPRYKVTKRGQDVALRCDPISGHVSLYWYRQALGQGPEFLTYFNYEAQQDKSGLPNDRFSAERPEGSISTLTIQRTEQRDSAMYRCASSVRLGGGQETQYFGPGTRLLVL.

Here the CDR3 reads CASSYPDGYTF. As DNA, the CDR3 is TGTGCCAGCAGCTACCCGGATGGCTACACCTTC. The rearrangement joins TRBV11-2 to TRBJ1-2; D gene unclear. Germline CDR1 reads SGHAT; CDR2 reads FQNNGV. V lost 4 bases, J lost 6 bases, and 6 bases lay in between. The CDR3 has 11 residues.

The chain uses TRBV19 and TRBJ2-1; 7 nucleotides line up with TRBD2. This CDR3 has 15 amino acids. Losses at the gene ends were 6 bases for V and 11 bases for J; bases not matched to a gene: 16. Germline V gene lookup returns CDR1 LNHDA and CDR2 SQIVND (reference sequence). CDR3 region: CASRPLTGGRGKQFF. CDR3 sequence (DNA): TGTGCCAGTAGACCCCTAACGGGGGGTCGAGGTAAGCAGTTCTTC.

The chain carries TRBV4-1 and TRBJ1-4; tentatively, D is TRBD1 (5 bases). Germline CDR1 reads MGHRA; CDR2 reads YSYEKL. Trimming stripped 2 bases from V and 8 bases from J, with 18 bases between. This CDR3 comprises 16 residues. Written as DNA, the CDR3 is TGCGCCAGCAGCCAACCTCCGGGGGGAGGGATAGAAAAACTGTTTTTT. This encodes CASSQPPGGGIEKLFF.

This clone has only one observation. The rearrangement uses TRBV3-1 (or the pseudogene TRBV3-2) and TRBJ2-5; 10 nucleotides match TRBD2. Trimming cost V 5 bases and J 4 bases; bases outside gene matches: 7. The germline V gene has CDR1 LGHDT and CDR2 YNNKEL (reference sequence). The CDR3 length is 15 residues. The CDR3 DNA is TGTGCCAGCAGCTTTACAAGCGGGAGGGGAGAGACCCAGTACTTC. Translated: CASSFTSGRGETQYF.

The chain joins TRBV2 to TRBJ1-2, with D possibly matching TRBD1 (6 bases). Germline assignment: CDR1 SNHLY and CDR2 FYNNEI. V gave up 5 bases and J gave up 5 bases, with 15 bases separating them. The CDR3 has 14 amino acids. The CDR3: CASSSGGAGYGYTF. The CDR3 nucleotides are TGTGCCAGCAGTTCGGGGGGGGCCGGGTATGGCTACACCTTC.

The rearrangement joins TRBV14 to TRBJ2-7, with TRBD1 matching 9 bases. V lost 2 bases and J lost 4; bases outside the gene matches: 3. The CDR3 length is 14 residues. Germline-derived CDR1 and CDR2 are SGHDN and FVKESK. The CDR3 protein is CASSQTGGWYEQYF. CDR3 nucleotide sequence: TGTGCCAGCAGCCAAACAGGGGGCTGGTACGAGCAGTACTTC.

The rearrangement joins TRBV18 to TRBJ1-2; D may be TRBD1 (6 bases). CDR3 length: 17 amino acids. The ends were cut back, 2 bases at V and 8 bases at J, with 24 bases in the middle. Germline CDR1 reads KGHSH; CDR2 reads LQKENI. The CDR3 loop is CASSPGIPGQALEGYTF. The CDR3 bases are TGTGCCAGCTCACCAGGGATCCCGGGACAAGCCTTGGAGGGCTACACCTTC.

This clone has a single count. This CDR3 is CASSSAGTDNSPLHF. The CDR3, as DNA: TGTGCCAGCAGCTCGGCCGGGACAGATAATTCACCCCTCCACTTT. The J gene is TRBJ1-6, the V gene TRBV7-9; 7 positions match TRBD1. The CDR3 length is 15 residues. V trimming: 4 bases; J trimming: 5 bases; junction bases outside the gene matches: 5. Germline lookup yields CDR1 SEHNR and CDR2 FQNEAQ (reference sequence). The full variable domain, with the rest looked up from reference TRBV7-9 and TRBJ1-6, is DTGVSQNPRHKITKRGQNVTFRCDPISEHNRLYWYRQTLGQGPEFLTYFQNEAQLEKSRLLSDRFSAERPKGSFSTLEIQRTEQGDSAMYLCASSSAGTDNSPLHFGNGTRLTVT.

The rearrangement joins TRBV19 to TRBJ2-2, with TRBD1 as a possible D gene (6 bases). Trimming removed 3 bases at V and 0 bases at J, with 14 bases between. The CDR3 totals 17 residues. Per germline, CDR1 LNHDA and CDR2 SQIVND (reference sequence). CDR3: CASSMYGTGTNTGELFF. The CDR3 DNA follows: TGTGCCAGTAGTATGTACGGTACAGGGACGAACACCGGGGAGCTGTTTTTT.

This clone was counted between two and nine times. This rearrangement joins TRBV6-5 to TRBJ2-1; 7 bases line up with TRBD2. CDR3 length: 15 amino acids. Germline V CDR1 and CDR2: MNHEY, SVGAGI. Germline trimming cut 6 bases from V and 5 bases from J; bases unmatched to any gene: 10. Written as DNA, the CDR3 is TGTGCCAGCAGGACATTGAGCGGGGAAAACAATGAGCAGTTCTTC. Encoded protein: CASRTLSGENNEQFF.

The chain couples TRBV7-8 to TRBJ2-5, with 7 positions matching TRBD2. Germline CDR1 is SGHVS and CDR2 is FQNEAQ. The ends lost 2 bases at V and 5 bases at J; junction bases unmatched: 8. The CDR3 runs 15 residues. The CDR3: CASSLSFLGGETQYF. Written as DNA, the CDR3 is TGTGCCAGCAGCTTATCTTTTCTGGGAGGGGAGACCCAGTACTTC.

The V call is TRBV5-1, the J call TRBJ2-7; 7 positions match TRBD1. The CDR3 consists of 15 residues. Trimming at V came to 4 bases and at J to 5 bases, leaving 12 bases not matched to a gene. Germline lookup yields CDR1 SGHRS and CDR2 YFSETQ. CDR3 nucleotide sequence: TGCGCCAGCAGCCCTGAATTGACAGGGAGACACGAGCAGTACTTC. Amino acid sequence: CASSPELTGRHEQYF.

V is TRBV7-2 and J is TRBJ2-7; D is possibly TRBD1 (6 bases). CDR3 length equals 14 residues. Germline loops: CDR1 SGHTA, CDR2 FQGNSA. The V and J ends lost 2 bases and 6 bases respectively, with 14 bases between them. The CDR3 DNA reads as TGTGCCAGCAGCTTACAGACAGGAGTGGGCGAGCAGTACTTC. Translation gives CASSLQTGVGEQYF.

The chain joins TRBV29-1 to TRBJ2-5, with a tentative D call TRBD2 (6 bases). The CDR3 consists of 13 residues. The V and J ends lost 6 bases and 4 bases respectively, with 15 bases between them. CDR1 is SQVTM, CDR2 ANQGSEA, per germline. CDR3 nucleotide sequence: TGCAGCGTAACGGGACTCCCTAGAGAGACCCAGTACTTC. Translated, it gives CSVTGLPRETQYF.

V and J are TRBV27 and TRBJ2-1; 11 nucleotides align to TRBD2. Germline V gene lookup returns CDR1 MNHEY and CDR2 SMNVEV (reference sequence). The V and J ends lost 2 bases and 16 bases, in that order; junction bases with no gene match: 7. The CDR3 covers 13 residues. The CDR3 here is CASSLGSGGASFF. Here the CDR3 DNA reads TGTGCCAGCAGTTTAGGTAGCGGGGGGGCCAGCTTCTTC.

The J gene is TRBJ2-3, the V gene TRBV29-1, with 10 bases matching TRBD2. The CDR3 sequence is 15 residues long. V dropped 6 bases and J dropped 1; count of bases not matched to a gene: 7. The germline V gene has CDR1 SQVTM and CDR2 ANQGSEA. The CDR3 nucleotides read TGCAGCGTGAGCGGGGGGGCCCGGGGCACAGATACGCAGTATTTT. Its translation: CSVSGGARGTDTQYF.

This clone was observed a few times. This chain links TRBV29-1 with TRBJ1-1; D not certain. CDR3 size: 11 residues. Trimming removed 3 bases at V and 11 bases at J, with 13 bases between. Germline V lookup: CDR1 SQVTM, CDR2 ANQGSEA. CDR3 amino acids: CSVDAGRVAFF. The DNA for the CDR3 is TGCAGCGTTGACGCGGGCCGGGTGGCTTTCTTT.

The rearrangement joins TRBV10-3 to TRBJ2-7; TRBD1 aligns across 7 bases. From germline, CDR1 is ENHRY and CDR2 SYGVKD. The length of the CDR3 is 15 residues. With V trimmed by 6 bases and J by 3 bases, 11 bases remained unmatched. The CDR3 region has the DNA TGTGCCATCAGCGAACCGGGACAGCTAGTCTACGAGCAGTACTTC. The encoded protein is CAISEPGQLVYEQYF.

The rearrangement uses TRBV2 and TRBJ1-2; a possible D gene is TRBD1 (6 bases). CDR3 length: 13 amino acids. Germline lookup yields CDR1 SNHLY and CDR2 FYNNEI. Trimming shortened V by 6 bases and J by 2 bases, and 10 bases separated the two germline ends. The CDR3 DNA follows: TGTGCCAGCAGCGGAGACAGGAACTATGGCTACACCTTC. It yields the protein CASSGDRNYGYTF.

This chain links TRBV19 with TRBJ2-5, with 13 positions matching TRBD2. The CDR3 totals 17 residues. Trimming removed 7 bases from V and 4 bases from J; junction bases left unmatched: 12. Per the germline V gene, CDR1 is LNHDA and CDR2 is SQIVND (reference sequence). The CDR3 loop reads CASKRGGLAGVGETQYF. The CDR3 nucleotides read TGTGCCAGTAAAAGGGGAGGACTAGCGGGAGTCGGAGAGACCCAGTACTTC.

CDR3 bases: TGTGCCAGCAGCGGCGGACAGTACTCTGGAAACACCATATATTTT. Translating it yields CASSGGQYSGNTIYF. The chain combines TRBV5-5 with TRBJ1-3; possible D gene TRBD1, 6 bases. The germline V and J ends were trimmed by 4 bases and 0 bases, with 11 bases remaining between them. CDR1 is SGHKS and CDR2 is YYEKEE in the germline V gene (reference sequence). This CDR3 has 15 amino acids.

CDR3 sequence (DNA): TGCGCCAGCAGCTTGGCAACAACTGGACAGGGGGAGACCCAGTACTTC. Translated, it gives CASSLATTGQGETQYF. The chain combines TRBV5-1 with TRBJ2-5, with TRBD1 identical over 9 bases. Per the germline V gene, CDR1 is SGHRS and CDR2 is YFSETQ. CDR3 length: 16 amino acids. V trimming: 0 bases; J trimming: 5 bases; junction bases outside the gene matches: 8.

CDR3 region: CASSEPGGGSPYEQYF. The CDR3 DNA sequence: TGTGCCAGCAGTGAGCCAGGGGGCGGGAGTCCCTACGAGCAGTACTTC. The rearrangement links TRBV6-1 to TRBJ2-7, with D perhaps TRBD1 (8 bases). The CDR3 totals 16 residues. The V end lost 3 bases, the J end lost 2 bases, and 17 bases lay between the germline ends. The germline CDR1 and CDR2 sequences are MNHNS and SASEGT.

V gene TRBV18 combines with J gene TRBJ1-1; D is perhaps TRBD1 (5 bases). The V and J ends lost 4 bases and 3 bases respectively, with 15 bases between them. The CDR3 loop spans 15 amino acids. Looked up from germline, CDR1 is KGHSH and CDR2 is LQKENI. CDR3 sequence reads: CASSLYTGTYTEAFF. CDR3 DNA sequence: TGTGCCAGCTCACTGTACACCGGGACTTACACTGAAGCTTTCTTT. Complete variable domain (other parts from reference TRBV18 and TRBJ1-1): NAGVMQNPRHLVRRRGQEARLRCSPMKGHSHVYWYRQLPEEGLKFMVYLQKENIIDESGMPKERFSAEFPKEGPSILRIQQVVRGDSAAYFCASSLYTGTYTEAFFGQGTRLTVV.